Sequencing of this T cell receptor (beta chain) was carried out in a study of T-cell memory formation after mild COVID-19. TCRdb used MiXCR to reprocess the 5' RACE reads, holding one entry per CDR3 protein. The sample shows about 100,000 distinct CDR3 sequences, more than 9.5% of them seen only once. The sequencing input was PBMCs or a T cell subset sorted from them (not recorded which). The source of this sequence is a man between 18 and 35 years old who had mild COVID-19 (a few samples of this study predate the infection). Cell type and time point are not known.

For the CDR3, the DNA is TGCGCCAGCAGCCAAGTGGGTACTGAAGCTTTCTTT. This gives the protein CASSQVGTEAFF. The chain recombines TRBV4-3 with TRBJ1-1; D is uncertain. The CDR3 contains 12 residues. In germline, CDR1 is LGHNA, CDR2 YSLEER. V was shortened by 1 base and J by 5 bases, with 5 bases between the two germline ends.